This T cell receptor (beta chain) was retrieved from a study of PD-L1 blockade in urothelial cancer. Overall study context: Atezolizumab therapy began for patients around 2014, dosed at 1,200 mg intravenously every 3 weeks. Samples came from 3 weeks, at the second dose, and 6 weeks into treatment. Blood samples had a median of 141,255 T cells.

Sequenced by immunoSEQ multiplex PCR; TCRdb stores in-frame clones only, minus some. The top ten clones hold 2.5% to 3.5% of a sample with 40,000 to 50,000 clones, 84% of them seen once. The CDR3 length is 15 residues. V dropped 1 base and J dropped 0 bases, with 9 bases sitting between them. CDR1 and CDR2 from the germline V gene are SEHNR and FQNEAQ (reference sequence). Time point reported: pretreatment peripheral blood. Sequencing was performed on PBMCs, taken around atezolizumab (anti-PD-L1) treatment. The source of this sequence is a man between 65 and 85 years old with urothelial cancer. V usage is TRBV7-9 and J usage is TRBJ1-1; weak D call: TRBD1 (6 bases). The CDR3 sequence is CASSLGQGLNTEAFF. CDR3 sequence (DNA): TGTGCCAGCAGCTTAGGGCAGGGGTTGAACACTGAAGCTTTCTTT.